The clone carrying this TCR beta chain was counted between two and nine times. Its antigen is not identified. This specimen belongs to a study of identical twins. Regarding the study as a whole: Donors were not followed over many years; analysis was cross-sectional. There is a chance that invariant MAIT and iNKT cells partially muddied zero-insertion analyses. Reduced insertions were recorded for abundant cord blood beta clonotypes, with no such pattern in memory repertoires.

TCRdb re-called the 5' RACE reads with MiXCR, one entry per CDR3 protein. Of about 690,000 distinct CDR3 sequences in the sample, around 20% were seen once. The CDR3 totals 12 residues. V lost 2 bases, J lost 6 bases, and 9 bases lay in between. Per germline, CDR1 SGHDT and CDR2 YYEEEE. These same data were also listed under a study on T cells expressing NK-cell markers. That paper adds: TCR beta repertoires came from sorted CD3+CD56+NKG2C+, CD3+CD56+NKG2C- and CD3+CD56-NKG2C+ T cells.

The chain has TRBV5-6 and TRBJ2-7; D is unresolved. The sample was PBMCs. This receptor was identified in a woman aged 18-29 years in good health. The CDR3 is CASSFRLGEQYF. The CDR3 nucleotides are TGTGCCAGCAGCTTTCGCCTGGGCGAGCAGTACTTC.